The following is a TCR beta chain sequence with its context. The target of this receptor is not known. Base qualities are not provided; no much larger clone lies one nucleotide away. The immunoSEQ Assay, a bias-controlled multiplex PCR, was used to amplify TCRbeta CDR3 regions from genomic DNA. Per the authors' processing: The number of nucleated cells in each sample was estimated from the amplification of reference gene primers within the assay. To quantify the absolute abundance of each unique TCRbeta CDR3 rearrangement, sequence reads were collapsed and filtered. For each sample, productive Simpson clonality was calculated by taking the square root of Simpson's diversity index across productive rearrangements. TCRdb re-hosts the immuneACCESS table, in-frame sequences only. Its copies lack some clones; in the studies checked, an unresolved V gene accounts for under half of them, and the cause for the rest is not known. V and J calls and clone size are given by that table; D and trimming were obtained from the DNA. The sample contains about 97,000 clones, more than 75% of them found a single time. Clones ranked in the top ten supply approximately 15% of the sample.

This entry comes from a study of blood T cell repertoires in COVID-19 (dated by TCRdb to the early 2020s). In terms of the full investigation: Samples covering the acute and convalescent phases of COVID-19 were provided by collaborators in the United States, Italy and Spain. The samples were drawn from the first 160 participants of the ongoing ImmuneRACE study and from roughly 1,300 subjects provided by 6 global collaborators. The repertoires were made available in a free public database intended to serve as a resource for research on the immune response to SARS-CoV-2. Subjects who had been exposed to COVID-19, were actively infected with it, or had recovered from it provided the deeply sampled blood TCRbeta repertoires that made up the dataset. The prospective study material was composed of cDNA or gDNA derived from T cells, B-cell-depleted T cells, or PBMCs. A de-identified subject ID, COVID-19 status, age in years and sex were almost always included in the sample metadata. Where available, HLA class I and class II types were obtained from metadata supplied by the sample provider rather than from assay-based typing. Results the study describes overall, beyond this receptor: Clinical and demographic metadata were provided uncurated, with the amount varying by source and participant.

According to the germline V gene, CDR1 reads SGHVS and CDR2 reads FQNEAQ. The CDR3, cysteine through phenylalanine, is 15 amino acids long. CDR3 DNA only is kept here, 45 bases in frame from base 1. Trimming leaves V shorter by 1 base and J shorter by 4 bases, with the junction holding 2 bases beyond the gene matches. Collaborating institutions collected whole blood in K2EDTA tubes following their own protocols. Collaborator samples were shipped for TCRbeta analysis as frozen whole blood, isolated PBMCs, or DNA extracted from either sample type. Sequencing was done on a sample of peripheral blood. The TCR comes from a human donor in a cohort sampled during active COVID-19. Rearrangement joined TRBV7-8 to TRBJ2-7; 12 central bases correspond to TRBD2. The CDR3 region has the sequence CASSLVLAGGYEQYF. The nucleotide sequence is TGTGCCAGCAGCTTAGTCCTAGCGGGAGGGTACGAGCAGTACTTC.